Included here is one TCR beta chain sequence, with context. Its antigen is unknown. It was with 60 Vbeta and 13 Jbeta primers that the PCR ran. Clones were sequenced by immunoSEQ multiplex PCR, and TCRdb holds only the in-frame ones, with some missing. This table lists 65,000 to 80,000 clones. This record comes from a study of cytomegalovirus exposure and HLA in healthy donors. Study-wide points: In most subjects, TCR beta sequences reportedly gave accurate predictions of HLA-A and HLA-B alleles. V- and J-gene trimming of TCR beta was linked (in a later analysis) to a missense DCLRE1C variant. For most TCR sequences rarity was the rule, although some public TCRs occurred in many donors. A further, later analysis showed that HLA-associated TCR beta chains (compared with equally common others) were more clonally expanded.

Germline values: CDR1 LGHNA, CDR2 YNFKEQ. V was cut by 0 bases and J by 6 bases, with 9 bases left in between. The length of the CDR3 is 14 residues. Sequenced sample: PBMCs. The chain has TRBV4-2 and TRBJ1-5, with D possibly TRBD1 on 6 matching bases. The origin of this receptor is a female donor in good health and CMV-seropositive. The CDR3: CASSQEAGAQPQHF. CDR3 bases: TGTGCCAGCAGCCAAGAGGCAGGGGCTCAGCCCCAGCATTTT.